The 5 T cell receptor beta chains presented below share a single source sample, sequenced in a study of CD8 T cells in ankylosing spondylitis. TCRdb re-derived calls from the 5' RACE reads in MiXCR, one entry per CDR3 protein. The data hold around 320,000 distinct CDR3 sequences, with roughly 20% observed a single time. The sequencing sample was made of blood, either unsorted or a sorted T cell fraction (not recorded which). The receptors originated from a female donor with ankylosing spondylitis or in good health (not recorded which).

The rearrangement links TRBV5-1 to TRBJ1-1, with D possibly TRBD1 on 5 matching bases. V gave up 0 bases and J gave up 10 bases, with 19 bases separating them. CDR3 length equals 15 residues. The germline CDR1 and CDR2 sequences are SGHRS and YFSETQ. DNA for the CDR3: TGCGCCAGCAGCTTGGCCTCGATACGGACAAACGGAGCTTTCTTT. Its protein is CASSLASIRTNGAFF.

There are many counts of this clonotype. V gene TRBV20-1 combines with J gene TRBJ2-3; D remains unclear. The length of the CDR3 is 13 residues. V lost 5 bases and J lost 2, with 11 bases in between. The germline V gene encodes CDR1 DFQATT and CDR2 SNEGSKA (reference sequence). The DNA of the CDR3 is TGCAGTGCTGTCCAGTCTATCACAGATACGCAGTATTTT. This encodes CSAVQSITDTQYF.

This chain uses TRBV20-1 with TRBJ1-6, with 7 bases matching TRBD1. The ends lost 3 bases at V and 7 bases at J; junction bases unmatched: 3. The V gene's germline CDR1 is DFQATT and CDR2 SNEGSKA (reference sequence). The CDR3 loop spans 13 amino acids. In DNA, the CDR3 is TGCAGTGCTAGGGGGACAGCGAATTCACCCCTCCACTTT. This codes for CSARGTANSPLHF.

The chain recombines TRBV4-3 with TRBJ2-3; D gene uncertain. Germline V gene data show CDR1 as LGHNA and CDR2 as YSLEER. V was clipped by 1 base and J by 4 bases, with 18 bases between them. CDR3 length equals 17 residues. In nucleotides, the CDR3 is TGCGCCAGCAGCCAAGTTTACAGCCTGGGCGGCCCAGATACGCAGTATTTT. Translation: CASSQVYSLGGPDTQYF.

This clonotype was picked up a small number of times. V usage is TRBV7-6 and J usage is TRBJ2-5; 8 positions agree with TRBD2. CDR3 length: 17 residues. Germline V gives CDR1 SGHVS, CDR2 FNYEAQ. The junction had 14 bases not matched to a gene; V was cut back by 4 bases and J by 4 bases. The CDR3 nucleotides are TGTGCCAGCAGCTCAGCTTTATCGGGAGGGAAGCGAGAGACCCAGTACTTC. Translation gives CASSSALSGGKRETQYF.